The present TCR beta chain was sequenced within a study of beta chain features in type 1 diabetes. At the level of the study: Healthy donors, compared against patients, showed similar age, gender and cell yields. Study-wide results and caveats: cDNA-based sequencing might over-represent cells highly expressing TCR.

Expressed TCRB transcripts got sequenced, as all isolated RNA was reverse transcribed. The protocol was immunoSEQ multiplex PCR, while the TCRdb copy is restricted to in-frame clones and leaves out a portion. The table has 130,000 or so clones, 9% to 10% seen once. Concerning this clone: No antigen is known for it.

CDR1 and CDR2 from the germline V gene are MNHEY and SVGAGI. V gave up 2 bases and J gave up 3 bases, with 17 bases separating them. The CDR3 has 16 amino acids. The chain uses TRBV6-5 and TRBJ2-7; D not resolved. The specimen was central memory CD4+ T cells from blood. This receptor was taken from a middle-aged woman in good health. CDR3 DNA: TGTGCCAGCAGTTACCCGTCACCCCCCTTTAGCTACGAGCAGTACTTC. Protein product: CASSYPSPPFSYEQYF.